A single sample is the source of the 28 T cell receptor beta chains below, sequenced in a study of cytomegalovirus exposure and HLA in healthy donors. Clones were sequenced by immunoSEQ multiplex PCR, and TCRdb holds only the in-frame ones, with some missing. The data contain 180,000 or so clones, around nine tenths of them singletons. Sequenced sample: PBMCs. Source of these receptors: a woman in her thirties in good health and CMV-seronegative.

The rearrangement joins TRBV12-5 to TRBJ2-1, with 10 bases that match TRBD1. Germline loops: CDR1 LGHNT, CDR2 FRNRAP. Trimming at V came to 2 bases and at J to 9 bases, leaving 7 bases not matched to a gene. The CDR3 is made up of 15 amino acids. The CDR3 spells CASGLPRTGGSEQFF. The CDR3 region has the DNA TGTGCTAGTGGTTTGCCCCGGACAGGGGGTAGTGAGCAGTTCTTC.

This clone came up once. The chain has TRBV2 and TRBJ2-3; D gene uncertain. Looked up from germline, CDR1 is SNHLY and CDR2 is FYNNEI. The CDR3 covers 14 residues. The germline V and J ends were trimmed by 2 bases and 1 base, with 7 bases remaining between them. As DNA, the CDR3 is TGTGCCAGCAGTGAAATTATTGGCACAGATACGCAGTATTTT. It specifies CASSEIIGTDTQYF.

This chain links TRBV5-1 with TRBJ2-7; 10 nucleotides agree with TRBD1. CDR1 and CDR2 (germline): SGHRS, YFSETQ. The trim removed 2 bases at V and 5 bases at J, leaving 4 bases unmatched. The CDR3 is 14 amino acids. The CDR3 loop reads CASSLGQGVDEQYF. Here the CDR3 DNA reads TGCGCCAGCAGCTTAGGACAGGGGGTCGACGAGCAGTACTTC.

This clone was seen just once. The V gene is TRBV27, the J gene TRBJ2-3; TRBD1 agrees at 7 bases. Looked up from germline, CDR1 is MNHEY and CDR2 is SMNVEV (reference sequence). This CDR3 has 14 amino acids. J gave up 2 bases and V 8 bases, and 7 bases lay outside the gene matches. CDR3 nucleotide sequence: TGTGCCAGCGGGAACAGGGGAATCACAGATACGCAGTATTTT. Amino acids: CASGNRGITDTQYF.

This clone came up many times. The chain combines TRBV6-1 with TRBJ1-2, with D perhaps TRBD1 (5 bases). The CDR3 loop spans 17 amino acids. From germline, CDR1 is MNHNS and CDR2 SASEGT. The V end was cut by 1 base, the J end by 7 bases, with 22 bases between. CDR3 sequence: CASSEVAGTQGRGGYTF. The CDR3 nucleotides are TGTGCCAGCAGTGAAGTCGCCGGGACTCAGGGCCGGGGTGGCTACACCTTC.

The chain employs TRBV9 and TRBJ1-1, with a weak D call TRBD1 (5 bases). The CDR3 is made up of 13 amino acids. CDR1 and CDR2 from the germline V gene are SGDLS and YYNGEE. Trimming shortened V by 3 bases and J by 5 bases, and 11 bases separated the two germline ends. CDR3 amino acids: CASSGAGRTEAFF. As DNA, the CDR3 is TGTGCCAGCAGCGGGGCAGGGCGGACTGAAGCTTTCTTT.

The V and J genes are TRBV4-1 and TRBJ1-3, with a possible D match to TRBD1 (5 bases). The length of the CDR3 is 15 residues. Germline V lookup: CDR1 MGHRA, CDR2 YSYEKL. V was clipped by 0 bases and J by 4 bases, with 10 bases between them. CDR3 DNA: TGCGCCAGCAGCCAAGATCCGGCAGGGGGAAACACCATATATTTT. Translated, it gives CASSQDPAGGNTIYF.

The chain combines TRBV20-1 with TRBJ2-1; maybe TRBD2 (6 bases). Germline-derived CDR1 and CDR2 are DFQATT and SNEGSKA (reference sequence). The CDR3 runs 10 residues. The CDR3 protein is CARRAGEQFF. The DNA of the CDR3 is TGCGCCCGGAGGGCAGGGGAGCAGTTCTTC.

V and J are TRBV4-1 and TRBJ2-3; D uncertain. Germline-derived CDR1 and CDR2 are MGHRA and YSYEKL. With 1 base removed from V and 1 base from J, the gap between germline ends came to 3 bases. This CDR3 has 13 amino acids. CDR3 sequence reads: CASSQAGTDTQYF. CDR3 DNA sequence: TGCGCCAGCAGCCAAGCGGGCACAGATACGCAGTATTTT.

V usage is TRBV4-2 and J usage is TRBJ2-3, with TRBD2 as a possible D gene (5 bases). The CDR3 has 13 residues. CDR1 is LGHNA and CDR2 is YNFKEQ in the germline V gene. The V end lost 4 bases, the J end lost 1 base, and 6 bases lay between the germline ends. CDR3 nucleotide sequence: TGTGCCAGCAGCCCCGGGGGCACAGATACGCAGTATTTT. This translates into CASSPGGTDTQYF.

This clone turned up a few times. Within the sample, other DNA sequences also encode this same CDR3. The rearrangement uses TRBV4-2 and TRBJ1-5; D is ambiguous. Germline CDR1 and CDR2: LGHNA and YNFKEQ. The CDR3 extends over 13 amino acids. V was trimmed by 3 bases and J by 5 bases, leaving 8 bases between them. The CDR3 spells CASSQGGDQPQHF. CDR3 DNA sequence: TGTGCCAGCAGCCAGGGAGGAGATCAGCCCCAGCATTTT.

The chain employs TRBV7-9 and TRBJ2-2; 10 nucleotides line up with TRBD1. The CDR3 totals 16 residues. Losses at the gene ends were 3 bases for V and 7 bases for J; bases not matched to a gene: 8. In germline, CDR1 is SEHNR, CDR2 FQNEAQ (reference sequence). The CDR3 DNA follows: TGTGCCAGCAGCTTCCAGGACAGGGGGAAAGGCGGGGAGCTGTTTTTT. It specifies CASSFQDRGKGGELFF.

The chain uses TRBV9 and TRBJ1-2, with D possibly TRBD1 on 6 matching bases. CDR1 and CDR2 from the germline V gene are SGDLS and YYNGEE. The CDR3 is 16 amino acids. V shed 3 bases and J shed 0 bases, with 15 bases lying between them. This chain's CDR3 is CASSAGTGPPNYGYTF. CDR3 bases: TGTGCCAGCAGCGCGGGTACAGGGCCACCTAACTATGGCTACACCTTC. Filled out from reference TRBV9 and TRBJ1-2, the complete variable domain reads DSGVTQTPKHLITATGQRVTLRCSPRSGDLSVYWYQQSLDQGLQFLIQYYNGEERAKGNILERFSAQQFPDLHSELNLSSLELGDSALYFCASSAGTGPPNYGYTFGSGTRLTVV.

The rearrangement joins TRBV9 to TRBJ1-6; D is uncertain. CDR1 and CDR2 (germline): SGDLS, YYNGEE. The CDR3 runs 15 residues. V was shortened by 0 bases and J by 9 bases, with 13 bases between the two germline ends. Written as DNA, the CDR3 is TGTGCCAGCAGCGTAGGGACGGGATCGGGTTCACCCCTCCACTTT. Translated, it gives CASSVGTGSGSPLHF.

CDR3 sequence: CASSVASGGDYEQYF. In nucleotides, the CDR3 is TGTGCCAGCAGCGTAGCTTCCGGGGGGGACTACGAGCAGTACTTC. The chain carries TRBV9 and TRBJ2-7; TRBD2 matches 8 bases. The V gene end was trimmed by 0 bases and the J gene end by 3 bases; junction bases not matched to a gene: 5. From germline, CDR1 is SGDLS and CDR2 YYNGEE. The length of the CDR3 is 15 residues. The full variable domain, completed using reference TRBV9 and TRBJ2-7, is DSGVTQTPKHLITATGQRVTLRCSPRSGDLSVYWYQQSLDQGLQFLIQYYNGEERAKGNILERFSAQQFPDLHSELNLSSLELGDSALYFCASSVASGGDYEQYFGPGTRLTVT.

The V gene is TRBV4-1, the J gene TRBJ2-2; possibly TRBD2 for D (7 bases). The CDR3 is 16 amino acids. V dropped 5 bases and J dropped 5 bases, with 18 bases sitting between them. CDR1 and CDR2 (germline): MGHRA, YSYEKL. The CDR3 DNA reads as TGCGCCAGCAGCACCGTGCGGGGGCCGGGGACCGGGGAGCTGTTTTTT. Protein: CASSTVRGPGTGELFF.

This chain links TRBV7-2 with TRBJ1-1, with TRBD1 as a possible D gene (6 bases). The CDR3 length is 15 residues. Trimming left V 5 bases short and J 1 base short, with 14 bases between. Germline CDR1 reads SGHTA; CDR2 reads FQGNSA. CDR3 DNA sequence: TGTGCCAGCAGCCTTCAGCCAGGGGAGAACACTGAAGCTTTCTTT. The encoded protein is CASSLQPGENTEAFF.

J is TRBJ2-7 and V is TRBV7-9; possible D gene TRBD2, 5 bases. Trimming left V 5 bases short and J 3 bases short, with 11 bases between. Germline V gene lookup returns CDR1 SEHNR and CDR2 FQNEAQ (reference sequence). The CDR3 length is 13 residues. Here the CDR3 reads CASSEDSDYEQYF. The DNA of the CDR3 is TGTGCCAGCAGCGAGGACTCGGACTACGAGCAGTACTTC.

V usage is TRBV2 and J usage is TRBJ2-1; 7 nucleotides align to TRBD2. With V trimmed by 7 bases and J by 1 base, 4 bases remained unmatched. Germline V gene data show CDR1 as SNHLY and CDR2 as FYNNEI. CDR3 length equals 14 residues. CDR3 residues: CASIQRGSYNEQFF. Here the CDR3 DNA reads TGTGCCAGCATCCAGCGGGGATCCTACAATGAGCAGTTCTTC.

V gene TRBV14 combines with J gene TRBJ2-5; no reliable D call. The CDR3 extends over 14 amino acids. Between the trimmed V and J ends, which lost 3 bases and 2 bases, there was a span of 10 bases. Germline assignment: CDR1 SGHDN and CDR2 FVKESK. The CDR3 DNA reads TGTGCCAGCAGCCAGCAGGTCCTACAAGAGACCCAGTACTTC. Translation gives CASSQQVLQETQYF.

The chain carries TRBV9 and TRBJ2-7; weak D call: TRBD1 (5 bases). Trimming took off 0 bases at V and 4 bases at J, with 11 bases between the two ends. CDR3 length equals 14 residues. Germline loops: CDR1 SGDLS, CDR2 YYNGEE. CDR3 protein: CASSVDVGQYEQYF. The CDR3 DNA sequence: TGTGCCAGCAGCGTAGACGTTGGACAATACGAGCAGTACTTC.

As DNA, the CDR3 is TGTGCCAGCAGTTCCAAAGCGGGGTACACTGAAGCTTTCTTT. Amino acid sequence: CASSSKAGYTEAFF. The V gene is TRBV6-5, the J gene TRBJ1-1; D ambiguous. This CDR3 comprises 14 residues. Germline CDR1 is MNHEY and CDR2 is SVGAGI. The V gene lost 4 bases and the J gene lost 3 bases, with 12 bases spanning the gap.

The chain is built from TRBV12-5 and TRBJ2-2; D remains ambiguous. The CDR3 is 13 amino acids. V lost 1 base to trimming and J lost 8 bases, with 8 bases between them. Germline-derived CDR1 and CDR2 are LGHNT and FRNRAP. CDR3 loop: CASGLDGAGELFF. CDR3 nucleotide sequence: TGTGCTAGTGGTTTGGACGGTGCTGGGGAGCTGTTTTTT.

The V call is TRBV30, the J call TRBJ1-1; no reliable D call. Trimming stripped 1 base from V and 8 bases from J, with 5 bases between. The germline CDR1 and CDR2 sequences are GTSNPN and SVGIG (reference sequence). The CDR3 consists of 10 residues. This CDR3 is CAWSDREAFF. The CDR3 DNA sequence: TGTGCCTGGAGTGATCGGGAAGCTTTCTTT.

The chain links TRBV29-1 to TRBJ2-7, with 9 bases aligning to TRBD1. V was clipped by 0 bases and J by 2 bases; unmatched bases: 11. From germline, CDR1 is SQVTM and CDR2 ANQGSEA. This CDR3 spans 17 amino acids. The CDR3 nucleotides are TGCAGCGTTGAAGAATCTGTTGGGACAGGGTATCCCTACGAGCAGTACTTC. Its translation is CSVEESVGTGYPYEQYF.

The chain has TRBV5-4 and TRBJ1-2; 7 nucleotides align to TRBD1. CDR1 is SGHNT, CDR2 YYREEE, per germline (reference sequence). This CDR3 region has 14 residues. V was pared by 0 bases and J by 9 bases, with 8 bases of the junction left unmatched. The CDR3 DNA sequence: TGTGCCAGCAGCTTGGACAGGGGCGTAAAAAGCTACACCTTC. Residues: CASSLDRGVKSYTF.

CDR3 amino acids: CASSLRGGTGGNTIYF. CDR3 nucleotide sequence: TGTGCCAGCAGCCTGCGGGGAGGGACAGGGGGCAACACCATATATTTT. The V gene is TRBV7-6, the J gene TRBJ1-3; 12 positions agree with TRBD1. The germline gives CDR1 SGHVS, CDR2 FNYEAQ. J gave up 7 bases and V 5 bases, and 9 bases lay outside the gene matches. CDR3 size: 16 residues.

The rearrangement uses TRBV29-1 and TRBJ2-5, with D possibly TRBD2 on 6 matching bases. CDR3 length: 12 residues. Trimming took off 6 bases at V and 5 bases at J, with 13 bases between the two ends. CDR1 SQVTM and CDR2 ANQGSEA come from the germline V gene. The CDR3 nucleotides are TGCAGCGTACCACAGGAGGGCGAGACCCAGTACTTC. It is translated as CSVPQEGETQYF.